The 31 T cell receptor beta chains reported below all come from one sample, sequenced in a study of blood T cells in healthy people across ages. Together with a sample-barcoded 5' primer, a J-beta primer mix was included in a second PCR lasting roughly 6 to 12 cycles. MiXCR was run by TCRdb on the 5' RACE reads, yielding one entry per CDR3 protein. This table has around 1,000,000 distinct CDR3 sequences, roughly two fifths appearing once. The source material was blood. These receptors came from a man aged 18-30 years in good health.

This clonotype was seen only a few times. This chain connects TRBV4-2 to TRBJ1-4; tentatively, D is TRBD1 (6 bases). Per the germline V gene, CDR1 is LGHNA and CDR2 is YNFKEQ. V lost 2 bases to trimming and J lost 2 bases, with 12 bases between them. The CDR3 extends over 16 amino acids. DNA for the CDR3: TGTGCCAGCAGCCAAACAGGGAGGGTCACTAATGAAAAACTGTTTTTT. It translates to CASSQTGRVTNEKLFF.

This clonotype was detected only once. The chain recombines TRBV5-1 with TRBJ1-1; D not resolved. Per germline, CDR1 SGHRS and CDR2 YFSETQ. This CDR3 has 15 residues. Trimming left V 1 base short and J 1 base short, with 11 bases between. CDR3 protein: CASSLRARGNTEAFF. CDR3 sequence (DNA): TGCGCCAGCAGCTTGAGGGCCCGGGGGAACACTGAAGCTTTCTTT.

The chain employs TRBV20-1 and TRBJ1-2, with D possibly TRBD1 on 5 matching bases. Trimming took 6 bases from V and 5 from J, leaving 16 bases between them. Germline loops: CDR1 DFQATT, CDR2 SNEGSKA (reference sequence). The CDR3 is 13 residues long. Written as DNA, the CDR3 is TGCAGTGCGGGCAGGGAGCTAAGTTATGGCTACACCTTC. This codes for CSAGRELSYGYTF.

The chain recombines TRBV7-6 with TRBJ2-3; 7 bases fit TRBD1. CDR1 is SGHVS and CDR2 is FNYEAQ in the germline V gene. This CDR3 has 15 amino acids. The V segment lost 11 bases and the J segment 2 bases; nucleotides outside the gene matches: 13. DNA for the CDR3: TGTGCCGGCACGAAACAGGGGTATGCCACAGATACGCAGTATTTT. Its protein is CAGTKQGYATDTQYF.

In DNA, the CDR3 is TGTGCCAGCAGCCCCAGTACAGGGCTTGAAGAAAAACTGTTTTTT. This gives the protein CASSPSTGLEEKLFF. This chain links TRBV7-2 with TRBJ1-4; the D gene is possibly TRBD1 (6 bases). Germline assignment: CDR1 SGHTA and CDR2 FQGNSA. CDR3 length: 15 amino acids. Trimming removed 5 bases from V and 8 bases from J, with 18 bases in between. Filled out from reference TRBV7-2 and TRBJ1-4, the complete variable domain reads GAGVSQSPSNKVTEKGKDVELRCDPISGHTALYWYRQSLGQGLEFLIYFQGNSAPDKSGLPSDRFSAERTGGSVSTLTIQRTQQEDSAVYLCASSPSTGLEEKLFFGSGTQLSVL.

This sequence joins TRBV6-5 and TRBJ1-1, with 9 bases fitting TRBD1. The CDR3 has 15 residues. V dropped 4 bases and J dropped 3; count of bases not matched to a gene: 6. The germline V gene encodes CDR1 MNHEY and CDR2 SVGAGI. Written as DNA, the CDR3 is TGTGCCAGCAGTTCCGCCCGACAGGGGGACACTGAAGCTTTCTTT. Translating gives CASSSARQGDTEAFF.

Turning to this clonotype: The junction departs from germline at one end; a sequencing error may be responsible. V and J are TRBV27 and TRBJ2-2; D is unclear. Germline V gene data show CDR1 as MNHEY and CDR2 as SMNVEV (reference sequence). The CDR3 extends over 12 amino acids. CDR3 protein: CASRKNSGELFF. The CDR3 nucleotides read TGTGCCAGCAGGAAGAACTCCGGGGAGCTGTTTTTT.

V usage is TRBV12-3 or TRBV12-4 and J usage is TRBJ2-2; D unclear. Trimming cost V 8 bases and J 0 bases, with 10 bases left between them. CDR3 length: 14 amino acids. In nucleotides, the CDR3 is TGTGCCAGCGGTGGCAGCGCGAACACCGGGGAGCTGTTTTTT. Residues: CASGGSANTGELFF.

This chain uses TRBV24-1 with TRBJ2-3, with unresolved D. There are 17 residues in the CDR3. The germline V and J ends were trimmed by 4 bases and 0 bases, with 16 bases remaining between them. Germline values: CDR1 KGHDR, CDR2 SFDVKD. Here the CDR3 reads CATSDNQALISTDTQYF. CDR3 DNA sequence: TGTGCCACCAGTGACAATCAAGCACTGATTAGCACAGATACGCAGTATTTT.

The chain uses TRBV25-1 and TRBJ2-3, with TRBD1 matching over 9 bases. Losses at the gene ends were 2 bases for V and 1 base for J; bases not matched to a gene: 16. The germline V gene has CDR1 MGHDK and CDR2 SYGVNS. The CDR3 totals 20 residues. The CDR3 sequence: CASSEGRTGVVRRGTDTQYF. Written as DNA, the CDR3 is TGTGCCAGCAGTGAAGGAAGGACAGGGGTAGTTAGAAGGGGCACAGATACGCAGTATTTT.

The V and J genes are TRBV5-1 and TRBJ2-3; 8 nucleotides align to TRBD2. Germline V gives CDR1 SGHRS, CDR2 YFSETQ. This CDR3 is built from 15 residues. V lost 9 bases to trimming and J lost 4 bases; unmatched junction nucleotides: 13. Written as DNA, the CDR3 is TGCGCCACCTACAGCGGGACTAGGGGAGCAGATACGCAGTATTTT. Encoded protein: CATYSGTRGADTQYF.

This clonotype was counted ten times or more. The chain has TRBV18 and TRBJ2-1, with D possibly matching TRBD1 (6 bases). The CDR3 length is 14 residues. From germline, CDR1 is KGHSH and CDR2 LQKENI. V was shortened by 2 bases and J by 5 bases, with 10 bases between the two germline ends. Here the CDR3 DNA reads TGTGCCAGCTCACCAGGGGGCAGGCACAATGAGCAGTTCTTC. Protein product: CASSPGGRHNEQFF.

This clonotype was counted a few times. The V gene is TRBV12-3 or TRBV12-4, the J gene TRBJ1-5, with 7 bases fitting TRBD1. There are 15 residues in the CDR3. The V gene end was trimmed by 6 bases and the J gene end by 3 bases; junction bases not matched to a gene: 8. The CDR3 region has the DNA TGTGCCAGCAGCCTGGGACAGCCTTACAATCAGCCCCAGCATTTT. It yields the protein CASSLGQPYNQPQHF.

This chain uses TRBV7-2 with TRBJ2-3; no firm D call. Looked up from germline, CDR1 is SGHTA and CDR2 is FQGNSA. The CDR3 has 14 amino acids. Trimming pared 1 base from V and 9 bases from J, leaving 14 bases between. CDR3 sequence (DNA): TGTGCCAGCAGCTTAGGTCTGACCGTGGGGACGCAGTATTTT. This encodes CASSLGLTVGTQYF. The variable domain in full, with the rest retrieved from reference TRBV7-2 and TRBJ2-3, is GAGVSQSPSNKVTEKGKDVELRCDPISGHTALYWYRQSLGQGLEFLIYFQGNSAPDKSGLPSDRFSAERTGGSVSTLTIQRTQQEDSAVYLCASSLGLTVGTQYFGPGTRLTVL.

This clonotype was detected a few times. CDR3 sequence: CASSVSARANYGYTF. The CDR3 DNA reads TGTGCCAGCAGCGTAAGTGCCCGGGCTAACTATGGCTACACCTTC. This sequence joins TRBV9 and TRBJ1-2; D is unclear. The length of the CDR3 is 15 residues. Germline loops: CDR1 SGDLS, CDR2 YYNGEE. Trimming removed 1 base from V and 0 bases from J, with 10 bases in between.

This clonotype has a handful of counts. The chain joins TRBV2 to TRBJ2-1; 10 bases line up with TRBD1. Germline values: CDR1 SNHLY, CDR2 FYNNEI. The CDR3 contains 15 residues. The V gene end was trimmed by 9 bases and the J gene end by 2 bases; junction bases not matched to a gene: 7. The CDR3, as DNA: TGTGCCAGTACAACCGGGACAGGGGCCTACAATGAGCAGTTCTTC. This translates into CASTTGTGAYNEQFF. The whole variable domain, remainder taken from reference TRBV2 and TRBJ2-1, is EPEVTQTPSHQVTQMGQEVILRCVPISNHLYFYWYRQILGQKVEFLVSFYNNEISEKSEIFDDQFSVERPDGSNFTLKIRSTKLEDSAMYFCASTTGTGAYNEQFFGPGTRLTVL.

This clonotype was seen more than once but under ten times. The chain is built from TRBV6-5 and TRBJ1-4, with 8 bases identical to TRBD1. The CDR3 extends over 13 amino acids. CDR1 and CDR2 (germline): MNHEY, SVGAGI. Trimming at V came to 8 bases and at J to 4 bases, leaving 3 bases not matched to a gene. The CDR3 DNA is TGTGCCAGCCAGGGGGCGGGTAATGAAAAACTGTTTTTT. Translation: CASQGAGNEKLFF.

This rearrangement joins TRBV7-2 to TRBJ2-4, with D possibly being TRBD1 (5 bases). V was pared by 5 bases and J by 0 bases, with 20 bases between. This CDR3 is 18 amino acids long. CDR1 and CDR2 (germline): SGHTA, FQGNSA. The CDR3 DNA is TGTGCCAGCAGCCAGGGCCGTGCCAACCTTCTAGCCAAAAACATTCAGTACTTC. This sequence encodes CASSQGRANLLAKNIQYF.

CDR3 loop: CASSRASVTDTQYF. CDR3 coding DNA: TGTGCCAGCAGCCGTGCCAGTGTGACAGATACGCAGTATTTT. The chain links TRBV7-9 to TRBJ2-3; D is uncertain. The CDR3 loop spans 14 amino acids. V was cut by 5 bases and J by 3 bases, with 12 bases left in between. Germline lookup yields CDR1 SEHNR and CDR2 FQNEAQ (reference sequence).

The chain carries TRBV5-5 and TRBJ2-5, with 7 bases matching TRBD2. This CDR3 spans 15 amino acids. V trimming: 0 bases; J trimming: 3 bases; junction bases outside the gene matches: 5. Germline V gene data show CDR1 as SGHKS and CDR2 as YYEKEE (reference sequence). CDR3 DNA: TGTGCCAGCAGCTTGGGGCCTAGCGGTGAAGAGACCCAGTACTTC. Protein sequence: CASSLGPSGEETQYF.

The gene calls are TRBV20-1 and TRBJ1-1; D gene uncertain. CDR3 size: 15 residues. V lost 3 bases and J lost 5, with 19 bases in between. The germline CDR1 and CDR2 sequences are DFQATT and SNEGSKA (reference sequence). The CDR3 DNA sequence: TGCAGTGCTAGGGCCCTGTCGGGCCTGGGGACTGAAGCTTTCTTT. It translates to CSARALSGLGTEAFF.

V is TRBV7-9 and J is TRBJ1-2, with 9 bases matching TRBD1. Germline V lookup: CDR1 SEHNR, CDR2 FQNEAQ (reference sequence). Trimming removed 3 bases from V and 3 bases from J; junction bases left unmatched: 5. The CDR3 is made up of 15 amino acids. For the CDR3, the DNA is TGTGCCAGCAGCTTGAACAGGGGGCGGGACTATGGCTACACCTTC. This gives the protein CASSLNRGRDYGYTF.

This clonotype was seen only once. This sequence joins TRBV7-3 and TRBJ2-5; possibly TRBD2 for D (6 bases). Per the germline V gene, CDR1 is SGHTA and CDR2 is FQGTGA. This CDR3 has 14 amino acids. Trimming shortened V by 4 bases and J by 11 bases, and 20 bases separated the two germline ends. The CDR3, as DNA: TGTGCCAGCAGCTCAGCCGGGACTGGTTATGAGCAGTACTTC. This sequence encodes CASSSAGTGYEQYF.

This clonotype was seen repeatedly, ten times or more. The rearrangement uses TRBV12-5 and TRBJ2-7, with a weak D call TRBD2 (6 bases). V dropped 5 bases and J dropped 1 base, with 21 bases sitting between them. CDR1 is LGHNT, CDR2 FRNRAP, per germline. This CDR3 comprises 17 residues. CDR3 sequence (DNA): TGTGCTAGTGGTCCGGCGACGGGACTCCGGACTTCCTACGAGCAGTACTTC. Translating gives CASGPATGLRTSYEQYF.

This clonotype showed up many times. This chain joins TRBV20-1 and TRBJ1-4; no reliable D call. The CDR3 consists of 15 residues. The V end lost 6 bases, the J end lost 0 bases, and 14 bases lay between the germline ends. Germline assignment: CDR1 DFQATT and CDR2 SNEGSKA (reference sequence). The CDR3 sequence: CSASPLDATNEKLFF. CDR3 coding DNA: TGCAGTGCCTCCCCACTGGACGCAACTAATGAAAAACTGTTTTTT.

The genes are TRBV9 and TRBJ2-2, with a tentative D call TRBD2 (6 bases). Germline-derived CDR1 and CDR2 are SGDLS and YYNGEE. The CDR3 is 19 residues long. Between the trimmed V and J ends, which lost 0 bases and 4 bases, there was a span of 22 bases. The CDR3 loop reads CASSVGPGSRAHSTGELFF. CDR3 nucleotide sequence: TGTGCCAGCAGCGTAGGACCCGGGAGTAGGGCTCATTCCACCGGGGAGCTGTTTTTT.

V is TRBV27 and J is TRBJ1-1; no firm D call. CDR3 length: 14 amino acids. V gave up 4 bases and J gave up 0 bases, with 9 bases separating them. CDR1 MNHEY and CDR2 SMNVEV come from the germline V gene (reference sequence). CDR3 protein: CASSSAALNTEAFF. The CDR3 DNA reads as TGTGCCAGCAGTTCCGCCGCCCTGAACACTGAAGCTTTCTTT.

This clonotype was seen a handful of times. The chain couples TRBV9 to TRBJ2-3; 11 bases fit TRBD2. Unmatched junction bases numbered 15, after V lost 3 bases and J lost 0 bases. The CDR3 is 20 amino acids. Looked up from germline, CDR1 is SGDLS and CDR2 is YYNGEE. The CDR3 bases are TGTGCCAGCAGCGACCCGGGACTAGCGGAGGAAGGTGGTAGCACAGATACGCAGTATTTT. Protein: CASSDPGLAEEGGSTDTQYF.

This chain connects TRBV21-1 to TRBJ2-4; TRBD1 reflects the table's D call only, with no check against the DNA. TRBV21-1 is assigned pseudogene status. The CDR3 is made up of 13 amino acids. The CDR3 sequence is CASSKGTGPEQYF. The CDR3 DNA follows: TGTGCCAGCAGCAAAGGTACAGGGCCGGAGCAGTACTTC.

The chain joins TRBV19 to TRBJ2-3; D possibly corresponds to TRBD1 (5 bases). CDR1 and CDR2 from the germline V gene are LNHDA and SQIVND (reference sequence). The CDR3 totals 14 residues. The ends were cut back, 2 bases at V and 8 bases at J, with 14 bases in the middle. CDR3 bases: TGTGCCAGTAGTATAAGACAGTCCGGCACTACGCAGTATTTT. It codes for CASSIRQSGTTQYF.

The table lists this clonotype with a few counts. The J gene is TRBJ1-1, the V gene TRBV7-9; weak D call: TRBD1 (5 bases). CDR1 is SEHNR and CDR2 is FQNEAQ in the germline V gene (reference sequence). V lost 4 bases to trimming and J lost 8 bases, with 17 bases between them. This CDR3 has 14 residues. The CDR3 DNA reads as TGTGCCAGCAGCTCCCCCTTTACCGACAGAGAAGCTTTCTTT. This codes for CASSSPFTDREAFF.